The next 32 T cell receptor beta chains were all read from a single sample in a study of blood T cell repertoires in COVID-19. Measured with immunoSEQ multiplex PCR; TCRdb has only the in-frame clones, and not every one. Among 150,000 to 200,000 clones listed, roughly nine tenths were seen once. The source material was peripheral blood. Receptor source: a man younger than 30 who had recovered from COVID-19.

There are many counts of this clone. The rearrangement links TRBV5-6 to TRBJ1-2; D gene unclear. This CDR3 is 15 amino acids long. The germline CDR1 and CDR2 sequences are SGHDT and YYEEEE. V was shortened by 3 bases and J by 4 bases, with 16 bases between the two germline ends. CDR3 DNA sequence: TGTGCCAGCAGCTCCTGGAGTCTATTGTCCTATGGCTACACCTTC. As protein: CASSSWSLLSYGYTF.

This rearrangement joins TRBV5-1 to TRBJ2-5; 16 nucleotides agree with TRBD2. V lost 3 bases, J lost 3 bases, and 11 bases stayed unmatched. The germline CDR1 and CDR2 sequences are SGHRS and YFSETQ. This CDR3 contains 19 residues. Here the CDR3 DNA reads TGCGCCAGCAGCTCCGGGGGACTAGCGGGAGGGCCTGGAGAAGAGACCCAGTACTTC. It is translated as CASSSGGLAGGPGEETQYF.

The J gene is TRBJ2-1, the V gene TRBV29-1; TRBD1 agrees at 10 bases. This CDR3 is 17 amino acids long. V lost 5 bases, J lost 8 bases, and 18 bases stayed unmatched. Looked up from germline, CDR1 is SQVTM and CDR2 is ANQGSEA. CDR3 sequence: CSVKQPGDRGNRDEQFF. In DNA form, the CDR3 reads TGCAGCGTTAAACAACCCGGGGACAGGGGAAATAGGGATGAGCAGTTCTTC.

This clone was found once. This chain joins TRBV7-9 and TRBJ2-3, with TRBD2 identical over 9 bases. V was pared by 2 bases and J by 5 bases, with 8 bases of the junction left unmatched. The CDR3 is 16 residues long. Germline loops: CDR1 SEHNR, CDR2 FQNEAQ (reference sequence). CDR3 region: CASSLRPAGGEDTQYF. DNA for the CDR3: TGTGCCAGCAGCTTACGGCCAGCGGGGGGAGAAGATACGCAGTATTTT.

The chain carries TRBV19 and TRBJ2-2; D perhaps matches TRBD2 (5 bases). V lost 5 bases and J 6 bases, leaving 10 bases between the germline ends. Germline V gene sequence: CDR1 LNHDA, CDR2 SQIVND (reference sequence). This CDR3 has 13 residues. The CDR3 reads CASSGPGAGELFF. CDR3 in DNA: TGTGCCAGTAGTGGACCCGGGGCCGGGGAGCTGTTTTTT. The full variable domain, rest sourced from reference TRBV19 and TRBJ2-2, is DGGITQSPKYLFRKEGQNVTLSCEQNLNHDAMYWYRQDPGQGLRLIYYSQIVNDFQKGDIAEGYSVSREKKESFPLTVTSAQKNPTAFYLCASSGPGAGELFFGEGSRLTVL.

The J gene is TRBJ2-6, the V gene TRBV6-5, with unresolved D. Trimming took off 6 bases at V and 2 bases at J, with 8 bases between the two ends. The CDR3 spans 14 residues. The germline CDR1 and CDR2 sequences are MNHEY and SVGAGI. CDR3 protein: CASRGSAGANVLTF. The CDR3 nucleotides read TGTGCCAGCAGGGGCTCGGCTGGGGCCAACGTCCTGACTTTC.

The chain employs TRBV19 and TRBJ2-7; 15 positions match TRBD2. Trimming took 6 bases from V and 6 from J; bases not matched to a gene: 3. There are 14 residues in the CDR3. Germline CDR1 LNHDA, CDR2 SQIVND (reference sequence). Here the CDR3 reads CASSQGLAGGEQYF. The CDR3 nucleotides are TGTGCCAGTAGCCAGGGACTAGCGGGAGGCGAGCAGTACTTC.

This clone was counted a few times. The V gene is TRBV7-6, the J gene TRBJ2-1; TRBD2 aligns across 7 bases. V was clipped by 3 bases and J by 5 bases; unmatched bases: 4. The CDR3 loop spans 14 amino acids. Germline CDR1 and CDR2: SGHVS and FNYEAQ. The CDR3 is CASSFAGTNNEQFF. The CDR3 DNA reads TGTGCCAGCAGCTTCGCCGGGACTAACAATGAGCAGTTCTTC.

The chain couples TRBV14 to TRBJ1-4; weak D call: TRBD1 (5 bases). Germline V gives CDR1 SGHDN, CDR2 FVKESK. V was pared by 4 bases and J by 7 bases, with 13 bases between. The CDR3 length is 14 residues. CDR3 region: CASSLGQLTEKLFF. CDR3 nucleotides: TGTGCCAGCAGCCTTGGACAACTGACTGAAAAACTGTTTTTT.

Notes on this clone: Mismatch with germline at one junction end may stem from a read error. The genes are TRBV7-2 and TRBJ2-7; 8 bases map to TRBD1. The CDR3 extends over 15 amino acids. Looked up from germline, CDR1 is SGHTA and CDR2 is FQGNSA. CDR3 amino acids: CASSFAGQAAYEQYF. The CDR3 nucleotides are TGCGCCAGCAGCTTTGCGGGACAGGCGGCGTACGAGCAGTACTTC.

The V and J genes are TRBV28 and TRBJ1-1; D might be TRBD1 (6 bases). Trimming took 7 bases from V and 1 from J, leaving 13 bases between them. There are 14 residues in the CDR3. Germline-derived CDR1 and CDR2 are MDHEN and SYDVKM. The CDR3: CASTLDRTNTEAFF. DNA of the CDR3: TGTGCCAGCACCCTGGACAGAACGAACACTGAAGCTTTCTTT.

J is TRBJ1-4 and V is TRBV5-1, with D possibly being TRBD1 (6 bases). Deletions cut 4 bases from V and 6 bases from J, with 13 bases between. This CDR3 contains 14 residues. Germline CDR1 SGHRS, CDR2 YFSETQ. The CDR3 region is CASSPQGGDEKLFF. CDR3 bases: TGCGCCAGCAGCCCACAGGGTGGGGATGAAAAACTGTTTTTT.

For this clone: The same CDR3 arises from other DNA sequences in this sample as well. The V and J genes are TRBV18 and TRBJ1-1; a weak D match, TRBD1 (5 bases). The CDR3 totals 13 residues. Between the trimmed V and J ends, which lost 3 bases and 2 bases, there was a span of 7 bases. Looked up from germline, CDR1 is KGHSH and CDR2 is LQKENI. The CDR3 protein is CASSPQGNTEAFF. The CDR3, as DNA: TGTGCCAGCTCACCTCAGGGCAACACTGAAGCTTTCTTT.

V and J are TRBV3-1 (or the pseudogene TRBV3-2) and TRBJ2-2; no clear D. The CDR3 has 14 residues. V lost 0 bases and J lost 9, with 11 bases in between. From germline, CDR1 is LGHDT and CDR2 YNNKEL (reference sequence). Here the CDR3 DNA reads TGTGCCAGCAGCCAAGACAGGCCGACGAGGGAGCTGTTTTTT. Its translation: CASSQDRPTRELFF.

The chain is built from TRBV5-1 and TRBJ2-7; 7 bases agree with TRBD1. After removal of 5 bases from V and 6 bases from J, the junction contained 8 bases not matched to a gene. This CDR3 is built from 13 residues. Germline loops: CDR1 SGHRS, CDR2 YFSETQ. The CDR3 DNA reads as TGCGCCAGCAGTACTGACAGGGTGAGCGAGCAGTACTTC. Protein product: CASSTDRVSEQYF.

The J gene is TRBJ1-5, the V gene TRBV20-1, with D unclear. CDR1 is DFQATT and CDR2 is SNEGSKA in the germline V gene (reference sequence). This CDR3 has 12 residues. The V and J ends lost 3 bases and 5 bases respectively, with 8 bases between them. CDR3 coding DNA: TGCAGTGCTAGTGCGGTTGATCAGCCCCAGCATTTT. It is translated as CSASAVDQPQHF.

The CDR3 DNA is TGTGCCAGCAGTGCCCAGGGCGCCATCAATTCACCCCTCCACTTT. Its protein product is CASSAQGAINSPLHF. The chain links TRBV2 to TRBJ1-6; TRBD1 might be the D (5 bases). The CDR3 contains 15 residues. Germline V gene sequence: CDR1 SNHLY, CDR2 FYNNEI. V gave up 4 bases and J gave up 7 bases, with 14 bases separating them.

This sequence joins TRBV7-2 and TRBJ1-1; D unresolved. The ends were cut back, 9 bases at V and 1 base at J, with 15 bases in the middle. Germline-derived CDR1 and CDR2 are SGHTA and FQGNSA. The CDR3 has 14 amino acids. CDR3 DNA sequence: TGTGCCAGTAGCCCCACTCCGGGGAACACTGAAGCTTTCTTT. Translation: CASSPTPGNTEAFF.

The gene calls are TRBV24-1 and TRBJ2-6; D is possibly TRBD1 (5 bases). V was trimmed by 3 bases and J by 3 bases, leaving 14 bases between them. CDR3 size: 17 residues. From germline, CDR1 is KGHDR and CDR2 SFDVKD. CDR3 DNA sequence: TGTGCCACCAGTGATCCTTCGACAGTCCGTGGGGCCAACGTCCTGACTTTC. It encodes CATSDPSTVRGANVLTF.

This chain connects TRBV28 to TRBJ2-1; 9 bases align to TRBD2. The CDR3 contains 15 residues. The V segment lost 8 bases and the J segment 6 bases; nucleotides outside the gene matches: 11. Germline values: CDR1 MDHEN, CDR2 SYDVKM. CDR3 protein: CASGGGTSRSNEQFF. Here the CDR3 DNA reads TGTGCCAGCGGGGGGGGGACTAGCCGCTCCAATGAGCAGTTCTTC.

The rearrangement joins TRBV27 to TRBJ2-7; possibly TRBD1 for D (5 bases). V was trimmed by 4 bases and J by 7 bases, leaving 11 bases between them. Germline V CDR1 and CDR2: MNHEY, SMNVEV (reference sequence). The CDR3 extends over 12 amino acids. The CDR3 DNA is TGTGCCAGCAGTTCTCCAAGGGGAGAGCAGTACTTC. This codes for CASSSPRGEQYF.

The J gene is TRBJ2-6, the V gene TRBV28, with D unresolved. The V and J ends lost 2 bases and 4 bases respectively, with 6 bases between them. The CDR3 covers 14 residues. Germline loops: CDR1 MDHEN, CDR2 SYDVKM. This CDR3 reads CASSLSSGANVLTF. The CDR3 DNA reads as TGTGCCAGCAGTTTAAGCTCCGGGGCCAACGTCCTGACTTTC.

The chain joins TRBV12-3 or TRBV12-4 to TRBJ1-2, with 10 bases matching TRBD1. This CDR3 is built from 13 residues. The V and J ends lost 6 bases and 8 bases, in that order; junction bases with no gene match: 6. The CDR3 region is CASRETGGRGYTF. For the CDR3, the DNA is TGTGCCAGCAGGGAGACAGGGGGCAGAGGCTACACCTTC.

This clone was counted ten times or more. The V gene is TRBV6-5, the J gene TRBJ2-7; D perhaps matches TRBD1 (6 bases). This CDR3 contains 13 residues. CDR1 is MNHEY and CDR2 is SVGAGI in the germline V gene. Trimming stripped 7 bases from V and 0 bases from J, with 10 bases between. The CDR3 DNA sequence: TGTGCCAGCACCCAGACAGGCTCCTACGAGCAGTACTTC. This codes for CASTQTGSYEQYF.

V is TRBV5-6 and J is TRBJ2-7; 10 nucleotides align to TRBD2. Trimming removed 2 bases from V and 2 bases from J; junction bases left unmatched: 1. Germline loops: CDR1 SGHDT, CDR2 YYEEEE. The CDR3 has 14 amino acids. The CDR3 here is CASSLAGGTYEQYF. CDR3 nucleotide sequence: TGTGCCAGCAGCTTAGCGGGAGGGACCTACGAGCAGTACTTC.

The chain joins TRBV6-2 or TRBV6-3 to TRBJ1-2; weak D call: TRBD1 (6 bases). Germline-derived CDR1 and CDR2 are MNHEY and SVGEGT. Trimming removed 6 bases from V and 0 bases from J, with 23 bases in between. This CDR3 contains 18 residues. The CDR3 reads CASSLIRGGPLPNYGYTF. The CDR3 DNA reads TGTGCCAGCAGCCTTATTAGGGGGGGCCCACTTCCTAACTATGGCTACACCTTC.

With regard to this clone: Other DNA sequences of this sample code for an identical CDR3. The chain uses TRBV5-4 and TRBJ2-7; D call uncertain. Trimming cost V 0 bases and J 4 bases, with 5 bases left between them. Germline assignment: CDR1 SGHNT and CDR2 YYREEE (reference sequence). CDR3 size: 12 residues. The CDR3 is CASSLDGYEQYF. DNA of the CDR3: TGTGCCAGCAGCTTGGACGGGTACGAGCAGTACTTC.

The chain recombines TRBV4-3 with TRBJ1-2, with 8 bases fitting TRBD1. V gave up 3 bases and J gave up 6 bases; unmatched junction bases: 9. This CDR3 comprises 15 residues. The germline gives CDR1 LGHNA, CDR2 YSLEER. The CDR3 DNA reads as TGCGCCAGCAGCCAGGTCCGGGGGACAGGAAATGGCTACACCTTC. The encoded protein is CASSQVRGTGNGYTF.

This clone was detected a few times. The V gene is TRBV7-9, the J gene TRBJ1-4; D uncertain. The CDR3 has 11 amino acids. With 8 bases removed from V and 7 bases from J, the gap between germline ends came to 8 bases. Germline V gives CDR1 SEHNR, CDR2 FQNEAQ (reference sequence). The CDR3 DNA reads as TGTGCCAGCGGGAGGAGTGAAAAACTGTTTTTT. It yields the protein CASGRSEKLFF.

The rearrangement links TRBV7-8 to TRBJ2-1, with a possible D match to TRBD2 (6 bases). Trimming pared 5 bases from V and 9 bases from J, leaving 23 bases between. Germline V gene data show CDR1 as SGHVS and CDR2 as FQNEAQ. The length of the CDR3 is 16 residues. In DNA form, the CDR3 reads TGTGCCAGCAGCACCGCCGGAGTAGCGGTTTTTTTTGAGCAGTTCTTC. Protein product: CASSTAGVAVFFEQFF.

The chain joins TRBV7-9 to TRBJ1-5; weak D call: TRBD1 (5 bases). V lost 5 bases and J 8 bases, leaving 16 bases between the germline ends. The CDR3 has 14 residues. Germline V gives CDR1 SEHNR, CDR2 FQNEAQ (reference sequence). The CDR3 sequence is CASSSMKAGEPQHF. The CDR3 nucleotides read TGTGCCAGCAGCAGCATGAAGGCGGGGGAGCCCCAGCATTTT. Complete variable domain (other parts from reference TRBV7-9 and TRBJ1-5): DTGVSQNPRHKITKRGQNVTFRCDPISEHNRLYWYRQTLGQGPEFLTYFQNEAQLEKSRLLSDRFSAERPKGSFSTLEIQRTEQGDSAMYLCASSSMKAGEPQHFGDGTRLSIL.

The J gene is TRBJ2-7, the V gene TRBV9; 10 bases agree with TRBD1. The germline V gene has CDR1 SGDLS and CDR2 YYNGEE. There are 15 residues in the CDR3. With 4 bases clipped from V and 4 bases from J, the junction kept 8 bases outside the gene matches. The CDR3 DNA follows: TGTGCCAGCAGCCTAGGGACAGGGGTAGGTTACGAGCAGTACTTC. This codes for CASSLGTGVGYEQYF. Using reference TRBV9 and TRBJ2-7 for the parts outside the CDR3, the full variable domain is DSGVTQTPKHLITATGQRVTLRCSPRSGDLSVYWYQQSLDQGLQFLIQYYNGEERAKGNILERFSAQQFPDLHSELNLSSLELGDSALYFCASSLGTGVGYEQYFGPGTRLTVT.